These 5 T cell receptor beta chains were all obtained from the same sample, sequenced in a study of T cells after yellow fever vaccination. TCRdb fed the 5' RACE reads into MiXCR, producing one record per CDR3 protein. Here the sample spans some 300,000 distinct CDR3 sequences, less than 9.5% being singletons. The source material was PBMCs, sampled approximately 40 days after the first yellow fever vaccination. The source is a man aged 18 to 29 who received the YFV17D yellow fever vaccine.

In its sample, this clonotype was seen a few times. V is TRBV4-3 and J is TRBJ1-1; tentatively, D is TRBD1 (5 bases). With 1 base removed from V and 0 bases from J, the gap between germline ends came to 21 bases. From germline, CDR1 is LGHNA and CDR2 YSLEER. The CDR3 consists of 19 residues. The CDR3 reads CASSQGQRQTVILNTEAFF. In nucleotides, the CDR3 is TGCGCCAGCAGCCAAGGACAGAGACAGACCGTAATTTTGAACACTGAAGCTTTCTTT.

This clonotype was seen a handful of times. The chain's CDR3 is CASSPTILKTNTQYF. The CDR3 DNA is TGTGCCAGCAGCCCGACCATTCTGAAAACGAATACGCAGTATTTT. The V call is TRBV5-4, the J call TRBJ2-3; D call uncertain. V lost 4 bases and J lost 7, with 19 bases in between. Per germline, CDR1 SGHNT and CDR2 YYREEE (reference sequence). The CDR3 is made up of 15 amino acids.

V gene TRBV3-1 combines with J gene TRBJ1-1, with D uncertain. Germline assignment: CDR1 LGHDT and CDR2 YNNKEL (reference sequence). The CDR3 contains 12 residues. Deletions cut 7 bases from V and 7 bases from J, with 13 bases between. The CDR3 DNA reads TGTGCCAGCAAGATCGCCCCCGGTGAAGCTTTCTTT. Amino acids: CASKIAPGEAFF.

This clonotype was seen a few times. J is TRBJ2-7 and V is TRBV6-2 or TRBV6-3; 9 nucleotides align to TRBD2. Looked up from germline, CDR1 is MNHEY and CDR2 is SVGEGT. This CDR3 contains 15 residues. The J segment lost 1 base and the V segment lost 7 bases, leaving 8 bases of the junction unmatched. CDR3 bases: TGTGCCAGCACCTCCGGGCGGGGGGGTTCCTACGAGCAGTACGTC. Protein: CASTSGRGGSYEQYV.

There are a few counts of this clonotype. The V and J genes are TRBV6-5 and TRBJ2-2; D not resolved. Germline assignment: CDR1 MNHEY and CDR2 SVGAGI. V gave up 0 bases and J gave up 4 bases, with 6 bases separating them. The CDR3 loop spans 14 amino acids. CDR3 amino acids: CASSYSSITGELFF. CDR3 DNA: TGTGCCAGCAGTTACTCCAGTATCACCGGGGAGCTGTTTTTT.